This is a list of T cell receptor beta chains from one sample in a study of T cells of healthy individuals. MiXCR, applied by TCRdb to the 5' RACE reads, yields one record per CDR3 protein. Of about 96,000 distinct CDR3 sequences in the sample, 15% to 20% were seen once. The receptors come from a human donor in good health. CDR3s leave out the opening cysteine and the closing phenylalanine or tryptophan.

V gene	J gene	CDR3 protein
TRBV6-4	TRBJ2-1	ASSETSGGYNEQF
TRBV5-1	TRBJ1-1	ASSPSFSNTEAF
TRBV19	TRBJ2-2	ASGADTGELF
TRBV28	TRBJ1-5	ASALDRHYQPQH
TRBV27	TRBJ1-5	ASSLRLPQPQH
TRBV28	TRBJ2-7	ASTLPTLSEQY
TRBV9	TRBJ1-4	ASSVFLGTNEKLF
TRBV5-6	TRBJ2-7	ASSIRTALAYEQY
TRBV28	TRBJ2-7	ATSNSSYEQY
TRBV7-3	TRBJ2-7	ASSRTSGASYEQY